The rows below give T cell receptor beta chains drawn from one sample of a study of shared clonotypes between healthy human individuals. Generated by immunoSEQ multiplex PCR, the TCRdb table keeps only in-frame clones and is missing some. The table lists 1.5 million to 2.5 million clones, roughly 94% of them singletons. Sequencing was performed on naive CD8+ T cells sorted from blood. These receptors were taken from a young man in good health. The CDR3 runs from the conserved cysteine through the conserved F or W. D genes are given only for firm matches. Rows may omit the clone size; those that give it use once, few, many or a size class.

V gene	CDR3 length	clone size	D gene	J gene	CDR3 DNA	CDR3 protein
TRBV6-5	14	once	-	TRBJ2-3	TGTGCCAGCAGTCCTCTGTTTGACGGAGATACGCAGTATTTT	CASSPLFDGDTQYF
TRBV27	16	-	-	TRBJ2-2	TGTGCCAGCAGTTTATTCGCTAGCGCAGGCACCGGGGAGCTGTTTTTT	CASSLFASAGTGELFF
TRBV19	14	-	-	TRBJ2-7	TGTGCCAGTAGTATCAAGGGTGTGGAGTACGAGCAGTACTTC	CASSIKGVEYEQYF
TRBV27	13	-	-	TRBJ2-7	TGTGCCAGCAGAGCAGGACAGACCTACGAGCAGTACTTC	CASRAGQTYEQYF
TRBV2	16	-	TRBD2	TRBJ2-3	TGTGCCAGCATCTTTGGGACTAGCGGGAGCACAGATACGCAGTATTTT	CASIFGTSGSTDTQYF
TRBV4-3	17	-	-	TRBJ2-2	TGCGCCAGCAGCCAAGACCCGCCGGGACTGACCACCGGGGAGCTGTTTTTT	CASSQDPPGLTTGELFF
TRBV18	16	-	-	TRBJ2-7	TGTGCCAGCTCTCTACGGGACGGACGCCTCCCCTACGAGCAGTACTTC	CASSLRDGRLPYEQYF
TRBV9	16	-	-	TRBJ2-3	TGTGCCAGCAGCGTAGGGGGAGCAAAGAGCACAGATACGCAGTATTTT	CASSVGGAKSTDTQYF
TRBV6-5	14	-	TRBD2	TRBJ2-1	TGTGCCAGCAGAACGACTAGCGGGAACAATGAGCAGTTCTTC	CASRTTSGNNEQFF
TRBV4-1	15	-	-	TRBJ2-2	TGCGCCAGCAGCCAGGCAGGGGTCTACACCGGGGAGCTGTTTTTT	CASSQAGVYTGELFF
TRBV14	12	-	-	TRBJ2-7	TGTGCCAGCAGCGAGGAAGGGTACGAGCAGTACTTC	CASSEEGYEQYF
TRBV2	15	-	TRBD1	TRBJ2-7	TGTGCCAGCAGTGAAATGACAGGGCCCCCCTACGAGCAGTACTTC	CASSEMTGPPYEQYF
TRBV6-5	13	-	-	TRBJ2-4	TGTGCCAGCAGTTACTCAGGGGTAAACATTCAGTACTTC	CASSYSGVNIQYF
TRBV6-6	14	-	-	TRBJ1-6	TGTGCCAGCAGTTACTCGGGGGGGACTTCACCCCTCCACTTT	CASSYSGGTSPLHF
TRBV19	13	once	-	TRBJ1-1	TGTGCCAGTAGTATAAACACTAACACTGAAGCTTTCTTT	CASSINTNTEAFF
TRBV5-4	14	-	TRBD2	TRBJ2-7	TGTGCCAGTGAGATTAGCGGGGGGGCTGACGAGCAGTACTTC	CASEISGGADEQYF
TRBV4-1	14	few	-	TRBJ2-7	TGCGCCAGCAGCCAAGTCGCCTTCTCCTACGAGCAGTACTTC	CASSQVAFSYEQYF
TRBV4-3	16	-	TRBD2	TRBJ2-1	TGCGCCAGCAGCCCCAGGGCAGGGAGGGTGGACAATGAGCAGTTCTTC	CASSPRAGRVDNEQFF
TRBV21-1	11	-	-	TRBJ1-2	TGTGCCAGCAGCCACAGGGGGGGCTACACCTTC	CASSHRGGYTF
TRBV19	17	-	-	TRBJ1-1	TGTGCCAGTAGTATGAGAGGGGGGGCCTCTCTGAACACTGAAGCTTTCTTT	CASSMRGGASLNTEAFF
TRBV28	14	-	-	TRBJ1-1	TGTGCCAGCAGTTTAGGGACCCGTAGCACTGAAGCTTTCTTT	CASSLGTRSTEAFF
TRBV2	15	-	-	TRBJ1-5	TGTGCCAGCAGTATAGGGGCCGAGACTCCTCAGCCCCAGCATTTT	CASSIGAETPQPQHF
TRBV7-9	11	-	-	TRBJ1-1	TGTGCCAGCAGCTACTACACTGAAGCTTTCTTT	CASSYYTEAFF
TRBV2	11	-	-	TRBJ1-3	TGTGCCAACGGGGCGGGAAACACCATATATTTT	CANGAGNTIYF
TRBV6-5	13	few	-	TRBJ2-6	TGTGCCAGCAGTTACAGTGGGGCCAACGTCCTGACTTTC	CASSYSGANVLTF
TRBV28	16	-	TRBD1	TRBJ2-7	TGTGCCAGCAGGATCCGGGACAGGGGGATTTCCTACGAGCAGTACTTC	CASRIRDRGISYEQYF
TRBV19	13	-	-	TRBJ2-7	TGTGCCAGTAGTGCAGGACGTGCCTACGAGCAGTACTTC	CASSAGRAYEQYF
TRBV9	16	-	TRBD2	TRBJ2-5	TGTGCCAGCAGCTTACTAGCGGGGGGGCCTCGCGAGACCCAGTACTTC	CASSLLAGGPRETQYF
TRBV19	12	-	-	TRBJ1-2	TGTGCCAGTATGGACGGCTACTATGGCTACACCTTC	CASMDGYYGYTF
TRBV4-1	16	-	TRBD1	TRBJ1-2	TGCGCCAGCAGCCAAGAAAGGGGCCCCGACAGGGATGGCTACACCTTC	CASSQERGPDRDGYTF
TRBV27	15	-	-	TRBJ2-7	TGTGCCAGCAGTACTAAGGCTGGGGGCACCTACGAGCAGTACTTC	CASSTKAGGTYEQYF
TRBV5-4	13	-	TRBD1	TRBJ1-4	TGTGCCAGCAGCCGCACAGGGGATGAAAAACTGTTTTTT	CASSRTGDEKLFF
TRBV5-4	15	-	TRBD1	TRBJ2-7	TGTGCCAGCAGCTCCCCGGGACAGGGGGAAAACGAGCAGTACTTC	CASSSPGQGENEQYF
TRBV13	14	once	-	TRBJ2-7	TGTGCCAGCAGCTCCGGGACCGCCTTTCTAGGGCAGTACTTC	CASSSGTAFLGQYF
TRBV11-2	13	-	-	TRBJ2-2	TGTGCCAGCAGCTTGGGGGACACCGGGGAGCTGTTTTTT	CASSLGDTGELFF
TRBV5-1	14	-	-	TRBJ2-5	TGCGCCAGCAGCTTGTTGAGCTACCAAGAGACCCAGTACTTC	CASSLLSYQETQYF
TRBV2	15	-	TRBD1	TRBJ2-5	TGTGCCAGCAGTGAAGCGACAGGGAACCAAGAGACCCAGTACTTC	CASSEATGNQETQYF
TRBV11-2	12	-	-	TRBJ2-1	TGTGCCAGCAGCTCCAGGGGTAATGAGCAGTTCTTC	CASSSRGNEQFF
TRBV7-2	15	-	-	TRBJ1-1	TGTGCCAGCAGGTCCTCGGAGCGGAAGAACACTGAAGCTTTCTTT	CASRSSERKNTEAFF
TRBV28	15	-	-	TRBJ2-7	TGTGCCAGCAAATCTGGACGGCAGAGCTCCTACGAGCAGTACTTC	CASKSGRQSSYEQYF
TRBV11-2	13	-	TRBD1	TRBJ2-7	TGTGCCAGCAGCCATACAGGGGATGACGAGCAGTACTTC	CASSHTGDDEQYF
TRBV4-1	16	-	TRBD2	TRBJ2-7	TGCGCCAGCAGCCAAGATCCCGGCGGGGGGTCCTACGAGCAGTACTTC	CASSQDPGGGSYEQYF
TRBV11-2	16	-	TRBD2	TRBJ2-3	TGTGCCAGCAGCTTAGAGGTAGCGGGGGGCACAGATACGCAGTATTTT	CASSLEVAGGTDTQYF
TRBV13	13	once	-	TRBJ2-5	TGTGCCAGCAGCTCAACGTCGGGGGAGACCCAGTACTTC	CASSSTSGETQYF